This entry lists 28 T cell receptor beta chains sequenced from one sample in a study of CD8+ T cells in alopecia areata. Extracted from the samples, RNA was reverse transcribed into cDNA to serve as the sequencing template. Sequenced by immunoSEQ multiplex PCR; TCRdb stores in-frame clones only, minus some. The data hold tens of thousands of clones, with 55% to 65% observed a single time. The specimen was CD8+ T cells sorted from blood, collected at week 0. All receptors derive from a human donor with alopecia areata.

J is TRBJ2-5 and V is TRBV9; D may be TRBD2 (5 bases). Trimming took 0 bases from V and 5 from J, leaving 11 bases between them. Germline V lookup: CDR1 SGDLS, CDR2 YYNGEE. The CDR3 length is 14 residues. The DNA for the CDR3 is TGTGCCAGCAGCGTAGTCGGGGTCGGGGAGACCCAGTACTTC. Encoded protein: CASSVVGVGETQYF.

The rearrangement joins TRBV28 to TRBJ2-3, with D unclear. The CDR3 spans 12 residues. Looked up from germline, CDR1 is MDHEN and CDR2 is SYDVKM. Trimming cost V 5 bases and J 1 base, with 4 bases left between them. The CDR3 loop is CASSPRTDTQYF. The CDR3 DNA is TGTGCCAGCAGTCCCCGCACAGATACGCAGTATTTT.

This clone has only a few counts. The V gene is TRBV29-1, the J gene TRBJ1-1; the D is unclear. Looked up from germline, CDR1 is SQVTM and CDR2 is ANQGSEA. This CDR3 region has 15 residues. The V and J ends lost 3 bases and 2 bases respectively, with 16 bases between them. CDR3 sequence: CSVDHGRLVNTEAFF. The CDR3 nucleotides read TGCAGCGTTGACCATGGACGGCTGGTAAACACTGAAGCTTTCTTT.

In this sample, this clone turned up once. The rearrangement joins TRBV30 to TRBJ2-1; a possible D gene is TRBD1 (6 bases). This CDR3 contains 13 residues. CDR1 GTSNPN and CDR2 SVGIG come from the germline V gene (reference sequence). V shed 2 bases and J shed 4 bases, with 9 bases lying between them. DNA of the CDR3: TGTGCCTGGAGTTGGGGGCGGTACAATGAGCAGTTCTTC. This translates into CAWSWGRYNEQFF.

This clone was found a few times. This chain connects TRBV6-6 to TRBJ2-3; TRBD1 aligns across 7 bases. Germline CDR1 is MNHNY and CDR2 is SVGAGI (reference sequence). The CDR3 runs 14 residues. V shed 2 bases and J 2 bases; nucleotides not matched to a gene: 1. The CDR3 protein is CASSYGQATDTQYF. The CDR3 DNA sequence: TGTGCCAGCAGTTACGGACAGGCCACAGATACGCAGTATTTT.

This sequence joins TRBV6-5 and TRBJ1-2; D is possibly TRBD1 (6 bases). V shed 2 bases and J shed 8 bases, with 12 bases lying between them. Per the germline V gene, CDR1 is MNHEY and CDR2 is SVGAGI. The CDR3 consists of 13 residues. The CDR3 DNA follows: TGTGCCAGCAGTTACGTCTCAGGGGAAGGCTACACCTTC. It codes for CASSYVSGEGYTF.

This clone has more than one count but fewer than ten. The chain recombines TRBV5-4 with TRBJ2-7; D call uncertain. CDR3 size: 12 residues. Trimming took off 0 bases at V and 4 bases at J, with 5 bases between the two ends. Germline lookup yields CDR1 SGHNT and CDR2 YYREEE (reference sequence). The CDR3 here is CASSLGRYEQYF. The CDR3 DNA follows: TGTGCCAGCAGCTTGGGCAGGTACGAGCAGTACTTC. The full variable domain, rest sourced from reference TRBV5-4 and TRBJ2-7, is ETGVTQSPTHLIKTRGQQVTLRCSSQSGHNTVSWYQQALGQGPQFIFQYYREEENGRGNFPPRFSGLQFPNYSSELNVNALELDDSALYLCASSLGRYEQYFGPGTRLTVT.

The chain joins TRBV7-9 to TRBJ2-7; D may be TRBD2 (6 bases). CDR1 is SEHNR and CDR2 is FQNEAQ in the germline V gene (reference sequence). Trimming took off 4 bases at V and 5 bases at J, with 12 bases between the two ends. This CDR3 is built from 13 residues. This chain's CDR3 is CASSSPGRHEQYF. The DNA for the CDR3 is TGTGCCAGCAGCTCCCCAGGGAGGCACGAGCAGTACTTC. The entire variable domain, with the rest obtained from reference TRBV7-9 and TRBJ2-7, is as follows: DTGVSQNPRHKITKRGQNVTFRCDPISEHNRLYWYRQTLGQGPEFLTYFQNEAQLEKSRLLSDRFSAERPKGSFSTLEIQRTEQGDSAMYLCASSSPGRHEQYFGPGTRLTVT.

The chain carries TRBV7-6 and TRBJ2-3; TRBD1 is a possible D gene (5 bases). This CDR3 contains 14 residues. Trimming took 7 bases from V and 3 from J, leaving 14 bases between them. Germline loops: CDR1 SGHVS, CDR2 FNYEAQ. The CDR3 sequence: CASTLGAGTDTQYF. The CDR3 DNA sequence: TGTGCCAGCACCCTAGGGGCAGGGACAGATACGCAGTATTTT.

The V call is TRBV6-5, the J call TRBJ2-1; TRBD2 might be the D (6 bases). Germline CDR1 reads MNHEY; CDR2 reads SVGAGI. CDR3 length: 15 amino acids. V lost 6 bases and J 3 bases, leaving 15 bases between the germline ends. The CDR3 loop reads CASSPEVGGYNEQFF. CDR3 DNA: TGTGCCAGCAGCCCCGAGGTGGGGGGCTACAATGAGCAGTTCTTC.

This clone turned up a few times. The rearrangement uses TRBV2 and TRBJ1-1; the D is unclear. The CDR3 runs to 13 residues. V gave up 7 bases and J gave up 4 bases, with 13 bases separating them. Looked up from germline, CDR1 is SNHLY and CDR2 is FYNNEI. The CDR3 spells CASKRVGGTEAFF. CDR3 DNA sequence: TGTGCCAGCAAGCGTGTTGGAGGCACTGAAGCTTTCTTT.

The count of this clone is one. The rearrangement links TRBV5-4 to TRBJ1-1; D not resolved. Per the germline V gene, CDR1 is SGHNT and CDR2 is YYREEE (reference sequence). The CDR3 length is 15 residues. The V gene lost 2 bases and the J gene lost 5 bases, with 16 bases spanning the gap. Written as DNA, the CDR3 is TGTGCCAGCAGCTTTGATATGTTGGGTGAGACTGAAGCTTTCTTT. This gives the protein CASSFDMLGETEAFF.

The CDR3 sequence is CASSGLAGGYEQYF. The CDR3 coding sequence is TGTGCCAGCAGTGGACTAGCGGGAGGCTACGAGCAGTACTTC. The chain has TRBV27 and TRBJ2-7; 14 bases line up with TRBD2. Germline V gene data show CDR1 as MNHEY and CDR2 as SMNVEV (reference sequence). CDR3 length equals 14 residues. With 5 bases clipped from V and 3 bases from J, the junction kept 0 bases outside the gene matches.

The chain employs TRBV9 and TRBJ2-3; D perhaps matches TRBD2 (6 bases). The CDR3 totals 14 residues. The V gene lost 4 bases and the J gene lost 1 base, with 10 bases spanning the gap. CDR1 and CDR2 (germline): SGDLS, YYNGEE. CDR3 region: CASSLGEGTDTQYF. The CDR3 DNA reads TGTGCCAGCAGCTTAGGGGAGGGCACAGATACGCAGTATTTT. The variable domain in full, completed from reference TRBV9 and TRBJ2-3, reads DSGVTQTPKHLITATGQRVTLRCSPRSGDLSVYWYQQSLDQGLQFLIQYYNGEERAKGNILERFSAQQFPDLHSELNLSSLELGDSALYFCASSLGEGTDTQYFGPGTRLTVL.

This chain links TRBV15 with TRBJ2-1; 10 bases are shared with TRBD2. Germline values: CDR1 LNHNV, CDR2 YYDKDF (reference sequence). V was pared by 0 bases and J by 6 bases, with 8 bases of the junction left unmatched. This CDR3 is built from 17 residues. The CDR3 spells CATSREVLAGAVNEQFF. CDR3 coding DNA: TGTGCCACCAGCAGAGAGGTCCTAGCGGGAGCGGTCAATGAGCAGTTCTTC. Complete variable domain (other parts from reference TRBV15 and TRBJ2-1): DAMVIQNPRYQVTQFGKPVTLSCSQTLNHNVMYWYQQKSSQAPKLLFHYYDKDFNNEADTPDNFQSRRPNTSFCFLDIRSPGLGDTAMYLCATSREVLAGAVNEQFFGPGTRLTVL.

This clone has just a few counts. The chain joins TRBV7-2 to TRBJ1-2; tentative D call: TRBD1 (6 bases). Germline V gives CDR1 SGHTA, CDR2 FQGNSA. Trimming left V 1 base short and J 8 bases short, with 17 bases between. This CDR3 spans 15 amino acids. The CDR3 DNA reads TGTGCCAGCAGCTTAGTAGGGGGGGCGGGGGAGGGCTACACCTTC. Amino acids: CASSLVGGAGEGYTF.

This clone has only a few counts. The same CDR3 also results from other DNA sequences found in this sample. The J gene is TRBJ2-7, the V gene TRBV5-1; either TRBD1 or TRBD2 may supply D (5 bases each). This CDR3 comprises 13 residues. The V gene lost 1 base and the J gene lost 3 bases, with 8 bases spanning the gap. The germline V gene encodes CDR1 SGHRS and CDR2 YFSETQ. The CDR3 DNA follows: TGCGCCAGCAGCTTGACAGGAGGCTACGAGCAGTACTTC. Translation: CASSLTGGYEQYF.

DNA of the CDR3: TGTGCCAGCAGTGCTCGTCCGGGGTTCGACAATGAGCAGTTCTTC. It codes for CASSARPGFDNEQFF. The chain employs TRBV6-1 and TRBJ2-1; possibly TRBD2 for D (5 bases). The CDR3 length is 15 residues. CDR1 is MNHNS and CDR2 is SASEGT in the germline V gene. Trimming removed 4 bases at V and 5 bases at J, with 15 bases between.

CDR3 in amino acids: CASSLWEASGELFF. In nucleotides, the CDR3 is TGTGCCAGCAGTTTGTGGGAGGCATCCGGGGAGCTGTTTTTT. The chain employs TRBV27 and TRBJ2-2, with a possible D match to TRBD2 (6 bases). This CDR3 comprises 14 residues. CDR1 is MNHEY, CDR2 SMNVEV, per germline (reference sequence). V shed 3 bases and J shed 6 bases, with 11 bases lying between them.

V gene TRBV29-1 combines with J gene TRBJ1-2, with 7 bases aligning to TRBD1. V gave up 4 bases and J gave up 3 bases; unmatched junction bases: 2. This CDR3 region has 12 residues. CDR1 SQVTM and CDR2 ANQGSEA come from the germline V gene. The CDR3 spells CSVVGGDYGYTF. The CDR3, as DNA: TGCAGCGTTGTAGGGGGCGACTATGGCTACACCTTC.

The chain has TRBV4-1 and TRBJ2-1; 10 nucleotides align to TRBD2. The CDR3 totals 16 residues. J was trimmed by 4 bases and V by 3 bases; bases with no gene match: 6. The V gene's germline CDR1 is MGHRA and CDR2 YSYEKL. CDR3: CASSQLTSGKYNEQFF. The CDR3 coding sequence is TGCGCCAGCAGCCAGCTCACTAGCGGGAAGTACAATGAGCAGTTCTTC.

This chain connects TRBV29-1 to TRBJ2-3; D possibly corresponds to TRBD2 (5 bases). Germline CDR1 SQVTM, CDR2 ANQGSEA. This CDR3 is 11 amino acids long. V lost 7 bases and J lost 2, with 7 bases in between. CDR3 protein: CSERDTDTQYF. DNA for the CDR3: TGCAGCGAACGGGACACAGATACGCAGTATTTT.

This clone was observed a handful of times. The genes are TRBV4-1 and TRBJ2-3, with a possible D match to TRBD2 (6 bases). This CDR3 contains 16 residues. Germline lookup yields CDR1 MGHRA and CDR2 YSYEKL. V lost 3 bases and J lost 0, with 13 bases in between. CDR3 coding DNA: TGCGCCAGCAGCCAGGATACTGGGGGGAGCACAGATACGCAGTATTTT. Translated: CASSQDTGGSTDTQYF.

The chain uses TRBV5-4 and TRBJ2-7; tentatively, D is TRBD1 (6 bases). The V gene lost 4 bases and the J gene lost 0 bases, with 17 bases spanning the gap. The CDR3 has 16 residues. Looked up from germline, CDR1 is SGHNT and CDR2 is YYREEE (reference sequence). The DNA for the CDR3 is TGTGCCAGCAGCGCGCCTGACAGGTTACACTCCTACGAGCAGTACTTC. It encodes CASSAPDRLHSYEQYF. Full variable domain (outside the CDR3, taken from reference TRBV5-4 and TRBJ2-7): ETGVTQSPTHLIKTRGQQVTLRCSSQSGHNTVSWYQQALGQGPQFIFQYYREEENGRGNFPPRFSGLQFPNYSSELNVNALELDDSALYLCASSAPDRLHSYEQYFGPGTRLTVT.

This chain connects TRBV7-6 to TRBJ1-5; 9 bases line up with TRBD1. Germline trimming cut 11 bases from V and 4 bases from J; bases unmatched to any gene: 3. CDR3 length: 12 amino acids. Per germline, CDR1 SGHVS and CDR2 FNYEAQ. Here the CDR3 reads CAVGTGNQPQHF. The CDR3 nucleotides are TGTGCCGTCGGGACAGGGAATCAGCCCCAGCATTTT. Filled out from reference TRBV7-6 and TRBJ1-5, the complete variable domain reads GAGVSQSPRYKVTKRGQDVALRCDPISGHVSLYWYRQALGQGPEFLTYFNYEAQQDKSGLPNDRFSAERPEGSISTLTIQRTEQRDSAMYRCAVGTGNQPQHFGDGTRLSIL.

The gene calls are TRBV5-6 and TRBJ2-2; D gene unclear. Germline CDR1 reads SGHDT; CDR2 reads YYEEEE. The CDR3 consists of 16 residues. V lost 0 bases to trimming and J lost 0 bases, with 9 bases between them. The CDR3 nucleotides are TGTGCCAGCAGCTTGGGAGGAATCGCGAACACCGGGGAGCTGTTTTTT. It encodes CASSLGGIANTGELFF.

The CDR3 region is CASSQHTGELFF. In DNA, the CDR3 is TGCGCCAGCAGTCAACACACCGGGGAGCTGTTTTTT. The rearrangement links TRBV23-1 to TRBJ2-2; D is unclear. TRBV23-1 is assigned to the ORF class and has an uncertain function. The V and J ends lost 2 bases and 3 bases respectively, with 1 base between them. The CDR3 runs to 12 residues.

The chain combines TRBV15 with TRBJ1-1, with a possible D match to TRBD1 (5 bases). The V gene's germline CDR1 is LNHNV and CDR2 YYDKDF (reference sequence). With 5 bases removed from V and 0 bases from J, the gap between germline ends came to 13 bases. CDR3 length: 15 amino acids. The CDR3: CATSGKTALNTEAFF. The DNA for the CDR3 is TGTGCCACCAGCGGGAAGACAGCCTTGAACACTGAAGCTTTCTTT.